This TCR beta chain was obtained from a study of blood T cell repertoires in COVID-19. At the level of the study: Nucleic acid was either cDNA or gDNA, and it came from T cells, B-cell-depleted T cells, or PBMCs.

Produced via immunoSEQ multiplex PCR; TCRdb's table is partial and in-frame only. The data contain under 350,000 clones, approximately 83% of them seen just once; the ten biggest clones take up approximately 4.4%. Assignments of participants to cohorts depended upon their own reported clinical history. Germline V CDR1 and CDR2: SGHTS, YDEGEE. The CDR3 covers 18 residues. Losses at the gene ends were 2 bases for V and 3 bases for J; bases not matched to a gene: 12. This sequence joins TRBV5-8 and TRBJ2-2; TRBD1 matches 8 bases. Sequenced material: PBMCs or T cells enriched from blood (not recorded which). The TCR comes from a woman aged 35 to 49 with acute COVID-19. CDR3 nucleotide sequence: TGTGCCAGCAGCTTTGCGATCGACAGGGGTCTTCACACCGGGGAGCTGTTTTTT. Protein product: CASSFAIDRGLHTGELFF. Combining the CDR3 with reference TRBV5-8 and TRBJ2-2 gives the whole variable domain EAGVTQSPTHLIKTRGQQATLRCSPISGHTSVYWYQQALGLGLQFLLWYDEGEERNRGNFPPRFSGRQFPNYSSELNVNALELEDSALYLCASSFAIDRGLHTGELFFGEGSRLTVL.